The T cell receptor beta chain described here comes from a study of blood T cell repertoires in COVID-19. The V gene's germline CDR1 is LGHNA and CDR2 YNFKEQ. V lost 0 bases and J 6 bases, leaving 15 bases between the germline ends. CDR3 length equals 15 residues. Sequenced by immunoSEQ multiplex PCR; TCRdb stores in-frame clones only, minus some. Of 200,000 to 300,000 clones in the sample, around 88% were seen once. The chain carries TRBV4-2 and TRBJ2-7; maybe TRBD2 (6 bases). This TCR was sampled from a man aged 30 to 39 with active or convalescent COVID-19. Sequenced input: peripheral blood. The CDR3 spells CASSQDWDAGFEQYF. The DNA of the CDR3 is TGTGCCAGCAGCCAAGATTGGGACGCGGGGTTCGAGCAGTACTTC.